What follows are 10 T cell receptor beta chains derived from one specimen sequenced in a study of graft-versus-host responses after intestinal transplantation listed by TCRdb under 2021. Per the publication, the time point label means: cells obtained before transplantation from donor or recipient. Their cognate antigens are unknown. Receptor amplification or capture employed the immunoSEQ multiplex PCR assay. Not all clones reach the TCRdb copy of this immuneACCESS table, which keeps in-frame sequences only. Checked studies attribute under half of the gap to unresolved V genes and leave the rest unexplained. The sample table shows about 97,000 clones, and 91% are seen once. Jointly, the top ten make up over 0.15% of the sample. This specimen was unstimulated CD4+ T cells sorted from spleen or lymph node cells, taken before transplant. The receptors were sampled from a human donor who was the organ donor for an intestinal transplant.

This rearrangement joins TRBV18 to TRBJ1-2, with D maybe TRBD1 (6 bases). V was clipped by 4 bases and J by 4 bases, with 16 bases between them. The CDR3 is 15 residues long. Germline V gene lookup returns CDR1 KGHSH and CDR2 LQKENI. The chain's CDR3 is CASSLPTGFAYGYTF. The CDR3 region has the DNA TGTGCCAGCTCACTTCCGACAGGCTTCGCCTATGGCTACACCTTC.

This clone was seen a few times. DNA for the CDR3: TGTGCCAGTAGTGAGACAGGGTACACCGGGGAGCTGTTTTTT. Amino acid sequence: CASSETGYTGELFF. The chain links TRBV19 to TRBJ2-2; 7 bases align to TRBD1. Germline trimming cut 5 bases from V and 3 bases from J; bases unmatched to any gene: 3. Germline V gene data show CDR1 as LNHDA and CDR2 as SQIVND (reference sequence). CDR3 size: 14 residues.

This chain uses TRBV27 with TRBJ2-7, with TRBD1 identical over 7 bases. Trimming removed 5 bases from V and 5 bases from J; junction bases left unmatched: 3. This CDR3 comprises 12 residues. The germline V gene has CDR1 MNHEY and CDR2 SMNVEV (reference sequence). The CDR3 reads CASSRDSNEQYF. The CDR3 nucleotides read TGTGCCAGCAGTAGGGACAGCAACGAGCAGTACTTC.

The CDR3 is CSVGQGGEQFF. In DNA, the CDR3 is TGCAGCGTTGGGCAGGGGGGTGAGCAGTTCTTC. This chain connects TRBV29-1 to TRBJ2-1; a possible D gene is TRBD1 (7 bases). CDR3 size: 11 residues. The V end was cut by 4 bases, the J end by 9 bases, with 10 bases between. Germline CDR1 SQVTM, CDR2 ANQGSEA.

The rearrangement joins TRBV9 to TRBJ2-2, with D unclear. Deletions cut 0 bases from V and 4 bases from J, with 7 bases between. Germline CDR1 reads SGDLS; CDR2 reads YYNGEE. The CDR3 has 14 residues. The CDR3 nucleotides are TGTGCCAGCAGCGTAGAAGGAGCCACCGGGGAGCTGTTTTTT. Translating it yields CASSVEGATGELFF. Variable domain in full (rest from reference TRBV9 and TRBJ2-2): DSGVTQTPKHLITATGQRVTLRCSPRSGDLSVYWYQQSLDQGLQFLIQYYNGEERAKGNILERFSAQQFPDLHSELNLSSLELGDSALYFCASSVEGATGELFFGEGSRLTVL.

CDR3 region: CASSLSRGTGTYEQYF. The CDR3 DNA follows: TGTGCCAGCAGTTTATCACGAGGGACAGGGACCTACGAGCAGTACTTC. The rearrangement joins TRBV27 to TRBJ2-7; 9 nucleotides line up with TRBD1. J gave up 2 bases and V 0 bases, and 5 bases lay outside the gene matches. CDR1 is MNHEY, CDR2 SMNVEV, per germline (reference sequence). This CDR3 spans 16 amino acids.

This clone was observed once. The chain employs TRBV5-4 and TRBJ1-6; 8 bases are a match to TRBD1. This CDR3 is 15 amino acids long. V shed 2 bases and J 7 bases; nucleotides not matched to a gene: 5. CDR1 SGHNT and CDR2 YYREEE come from the germline V gene (reference sequence). CDR3 amino acids: CASSLLDRDNSPLHF. The CDR3 DNA follows: TGTGCCAGCAGCTTATTGGACAGGGACAATTCACCCCTCCACTTT.

The rearrangement joins TRBV19 to TRBJ2-3; no definite D call. With 5 bases removed from V and 0 bases from J, the gap between germline ends came to 12 bases. Germline CDR1 reads LNHDA; CDR2 reads SQIVND (reference sequence). This CDR3 has 15 amino acids. CDR3 bases: TGTGCCAGTAGTGCCAGGTGGATTAGCACAGATACGCAGTATTTT. Its translation is CASSARWISTDTQYF.

The V gene is TRBV4-3, the J gene TRBJ2-1; the match to TRBD2 covers 13 bases. The CDR3 is made up of 18 amino acids. Germline V lookup: CDR1 LGHNA, CDR2 YSLEER. Trimming cost V 4 bases and J 4 bases; bases outside gene matches: 10. CDR3 coding DNA: TGCGCCAGCAGCCGCGGGGCGGGACTAGCGGGGAGGTACAATGAGCAGTTCTTC. Translated: CASSRGAGLAGRYNEQFF.

The CDR3 DNA sequence: TGTGCCAGCAGCTTAAGGGCAGGGATTAACACCGGGGAGCTGTTTTTT. Amino acids: CASSLRAGINTGELFF. J is TRBJ2-2 and V is TRBV7-3, with a possible D match to TRBD1 (5 bases). The germline V gene encodes CDR1 SGHTA and CDR2 FQGTGA. V was pared by 1 base and J by 2 bases, with 11 bases between. This CDR3 has 16 amino acids.